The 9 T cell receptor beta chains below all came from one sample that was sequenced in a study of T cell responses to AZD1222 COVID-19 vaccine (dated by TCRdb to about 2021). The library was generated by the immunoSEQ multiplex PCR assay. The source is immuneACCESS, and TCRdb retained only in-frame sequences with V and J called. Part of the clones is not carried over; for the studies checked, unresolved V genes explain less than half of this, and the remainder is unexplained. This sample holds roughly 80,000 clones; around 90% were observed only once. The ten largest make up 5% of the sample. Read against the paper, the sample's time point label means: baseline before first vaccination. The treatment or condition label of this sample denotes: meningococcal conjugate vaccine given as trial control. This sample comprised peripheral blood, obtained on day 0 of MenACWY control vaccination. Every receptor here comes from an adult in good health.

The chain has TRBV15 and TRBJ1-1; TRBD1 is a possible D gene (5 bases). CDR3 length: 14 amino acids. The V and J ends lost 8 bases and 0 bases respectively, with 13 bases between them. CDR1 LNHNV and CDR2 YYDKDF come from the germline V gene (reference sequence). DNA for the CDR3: TGTGCCACCTCCCGGGGGAACATGAACACTGAAGCTTTCTTT. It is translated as CATSRGNMNTEAFF. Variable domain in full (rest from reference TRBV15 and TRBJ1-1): DAMVIQNPRYQVTQFGKPVTLSCSQTLNHNVMYWYQQKSSQAPKLLFHYYDKDFNNEADTPDNFQSRRPNTSFCFLDIRSPGLGDTAMYLCATSRGNMNTEAFFGQGTRLTVV.

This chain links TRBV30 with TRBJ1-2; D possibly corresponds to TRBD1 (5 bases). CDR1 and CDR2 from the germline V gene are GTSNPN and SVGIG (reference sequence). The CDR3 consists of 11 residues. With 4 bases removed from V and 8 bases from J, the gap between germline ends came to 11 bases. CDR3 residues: CAWMGLGGYTF. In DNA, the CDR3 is TGTGCCTGGATGGGACTGGGCGGCTACACCTTC.

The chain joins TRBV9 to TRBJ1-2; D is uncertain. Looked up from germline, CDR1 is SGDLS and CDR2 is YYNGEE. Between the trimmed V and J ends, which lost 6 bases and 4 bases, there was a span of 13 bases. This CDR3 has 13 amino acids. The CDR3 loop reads CASTPPGGYGYTF. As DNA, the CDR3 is TGTGCCAGCACCCCCCCTGGAGGCTATGGCTACACCTTC.

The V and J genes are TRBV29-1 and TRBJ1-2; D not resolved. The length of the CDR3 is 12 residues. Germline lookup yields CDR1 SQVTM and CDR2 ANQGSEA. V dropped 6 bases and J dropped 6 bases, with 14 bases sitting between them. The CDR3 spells CSVAFGRDGYTF. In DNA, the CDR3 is TGCAGCGTGGCCTTCGGGAGGGATGGCTACACCTTC.

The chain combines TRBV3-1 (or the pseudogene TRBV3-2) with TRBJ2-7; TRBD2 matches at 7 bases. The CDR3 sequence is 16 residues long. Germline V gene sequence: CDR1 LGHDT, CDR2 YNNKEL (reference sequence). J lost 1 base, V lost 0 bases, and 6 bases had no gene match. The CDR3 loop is CASSQDASGDSYEQYF. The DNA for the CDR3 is TGTGCCAGCAGCCAAGATGCAAGCGGGGATTCCTACGAGCAGTACTTC.

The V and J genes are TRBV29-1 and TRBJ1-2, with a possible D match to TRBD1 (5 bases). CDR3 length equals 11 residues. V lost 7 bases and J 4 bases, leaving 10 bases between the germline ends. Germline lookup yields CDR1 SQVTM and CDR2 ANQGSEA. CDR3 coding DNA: TGCAGCGGGCGGGGCCCCTATGGCTACACCTTC. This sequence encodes CSGRGPYGYTF.

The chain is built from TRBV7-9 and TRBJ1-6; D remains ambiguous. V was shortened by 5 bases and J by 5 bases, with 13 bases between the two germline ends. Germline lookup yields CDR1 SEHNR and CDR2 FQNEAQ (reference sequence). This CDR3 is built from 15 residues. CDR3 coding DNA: TGTGCCAGCAGCCCGATGGACGGAAATAATTCACCCCTCCACTTT. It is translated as CASSPMDGNNSPLHF.

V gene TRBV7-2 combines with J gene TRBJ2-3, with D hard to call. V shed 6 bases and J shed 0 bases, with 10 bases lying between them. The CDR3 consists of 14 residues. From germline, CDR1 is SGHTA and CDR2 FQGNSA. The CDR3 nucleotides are TGTGCCAGCAGACACCGACTGAGCACAGATACGCAGTATTTT. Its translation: CASRHRLSTDTQYF.

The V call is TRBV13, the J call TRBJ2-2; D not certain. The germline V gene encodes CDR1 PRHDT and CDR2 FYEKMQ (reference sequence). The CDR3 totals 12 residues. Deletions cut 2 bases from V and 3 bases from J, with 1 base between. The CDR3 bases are TGTGCCAGCAGCTTATACACCGGGGAGCTGTTTTTT. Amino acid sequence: CASSLYTGELFF. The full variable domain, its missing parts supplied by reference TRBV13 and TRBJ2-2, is AAGVIQSPRHLIKEKRETATLKCYPIPRHDTVYWYQQGPGQDPQFLISFYEKMQSDKGSIPDRFSAQQFSDYHSELNMSSLELGDSALYFCASSLYTGELFFGEGSRLTVL.